These 2 T cell receptor beta chains share one sample of origin, sequenced in a study of post-analysis software for immune sequencing data. Findings of the study overall: Relative to controls, patients had five TRBV segments at higher frequency, with TRBV5-6, TRBV5-1 and TRBV20-1 among these.

Carried by the TCR beta cDNA libraries were unique molecular identifiers. TCRdb re-called the PCR reads with MiXCR, one entry per CDR3 protein. Of hundreds of thousands of distinct CDR3 sequences in the sample, roughly 27% were seen once. These TCRs' antigens remain unknown. The sequenced material came from blood. The receptors come from a girl aged 10 to 17 with multiple sclerosis.

The chain uses TRBV7-2 and TRBJ2-7; perhaps D is TRBD1 or TRBD2 (6 bases each). The CDR3 spans 17 residues. Germline loops: CDR1 SGHTA, CDR2 FQGNSA. V was trimmed by 3 bases and J by 2 bases, leaving 20 bases between them. The DNA for the CDR3 is TGTGCCAGCAGCTTGTCGGGTGTTTCTGGGGGGCCCTACGAGCAGTACTTC. The encoded protein is CASSLSGVSGGPYEQYF.

This clonotype has just a few counts. V usage is TRBV7-2 and J usage is TRBJ2-1; 11 bases line up with TRBD2. In germline, CDR1 is SGHTA, CDR2 FQGNSA. The J segment lost 8 bases and the V segment lost 2 bases, leaving 11 bases of the junction unmatched. CDR3 length: 17 residues. The DNA of the CDR3 is TGTGCCAGCAGCTTACGCAGGCTAGCGGGAGGAACCGATGAGCAGTTCTTC. It codes for CASSLRRLAGGTDEQFF.